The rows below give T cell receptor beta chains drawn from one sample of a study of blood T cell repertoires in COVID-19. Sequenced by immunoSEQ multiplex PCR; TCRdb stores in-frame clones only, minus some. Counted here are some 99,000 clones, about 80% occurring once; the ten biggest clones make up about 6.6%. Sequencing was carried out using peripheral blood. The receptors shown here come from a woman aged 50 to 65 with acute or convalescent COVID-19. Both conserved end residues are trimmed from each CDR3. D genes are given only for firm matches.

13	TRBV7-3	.	ASSPTAGSLDGYT
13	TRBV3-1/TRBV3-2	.	ASSQDGGAHSPLH
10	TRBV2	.	ASKRAGNEQF
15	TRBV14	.	ASSQEDFTNYNSPLH
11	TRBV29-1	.	SVEEDMNTEAF
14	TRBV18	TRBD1	ASSPSFAGGADEQY
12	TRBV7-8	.	ASSLEGVQGKAF
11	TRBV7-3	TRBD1	ASSTGAGYGYT
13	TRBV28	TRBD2	ASSSTSRGLGELF
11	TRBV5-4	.	ASSIGNNYGYT
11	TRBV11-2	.	ASSLGRQSEAF
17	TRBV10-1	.	ASSELPYSLDSNNQPQH
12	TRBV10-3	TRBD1	ATNNDRDGGGYT
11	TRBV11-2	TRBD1	ASRRTGSYGYT
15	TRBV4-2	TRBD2	ASSQDARGGLSNEQF
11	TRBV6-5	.	ASSPGQIYGYT
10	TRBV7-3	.	ASSLNREVAF
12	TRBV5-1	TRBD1	ASTPTGASYEQY
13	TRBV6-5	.	ASSYSGGLFEKLF
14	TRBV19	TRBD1	ASSTQDRGYRQPQH
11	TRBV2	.	ASTADSLYGYT
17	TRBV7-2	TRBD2	ASSLGDSGDHGDTDTQY
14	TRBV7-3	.	ASSLYRAAMNTEAF
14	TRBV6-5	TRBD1	ASSYSGTGSPDTQY
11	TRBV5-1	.	ASSLQINTEAF
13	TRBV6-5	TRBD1	ASGISGTGFVTLH